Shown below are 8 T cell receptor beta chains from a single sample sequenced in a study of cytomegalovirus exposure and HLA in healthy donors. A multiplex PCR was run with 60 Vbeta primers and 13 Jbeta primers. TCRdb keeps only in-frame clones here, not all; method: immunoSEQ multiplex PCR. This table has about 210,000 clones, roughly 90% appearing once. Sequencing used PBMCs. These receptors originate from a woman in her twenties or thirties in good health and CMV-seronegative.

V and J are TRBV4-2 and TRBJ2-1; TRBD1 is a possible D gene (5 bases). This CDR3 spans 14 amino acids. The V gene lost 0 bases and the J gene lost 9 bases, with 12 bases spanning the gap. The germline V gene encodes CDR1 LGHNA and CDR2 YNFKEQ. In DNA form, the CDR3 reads TGTGCCAGCAGCCAAGATAGGACATTAGTTGAGCAGTTCTTC. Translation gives CASSQDRTLVEQFF.

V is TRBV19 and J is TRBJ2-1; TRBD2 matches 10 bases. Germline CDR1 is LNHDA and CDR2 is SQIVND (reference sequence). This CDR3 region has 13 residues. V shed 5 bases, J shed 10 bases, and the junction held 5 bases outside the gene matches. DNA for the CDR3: TGTGCCAGTAGTCCTTGGACTAGCGGAGAGCAGTTCTTC. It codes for CASSPWTSGEQFF.

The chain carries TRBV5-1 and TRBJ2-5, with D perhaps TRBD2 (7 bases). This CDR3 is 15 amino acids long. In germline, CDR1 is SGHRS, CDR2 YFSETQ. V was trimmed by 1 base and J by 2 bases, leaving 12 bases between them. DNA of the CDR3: TGCGCCAGCAGCTTGAGTGAGGGGGGGCAAGAGACCCAGTACTTC. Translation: CASSLSEGGQETQYF.

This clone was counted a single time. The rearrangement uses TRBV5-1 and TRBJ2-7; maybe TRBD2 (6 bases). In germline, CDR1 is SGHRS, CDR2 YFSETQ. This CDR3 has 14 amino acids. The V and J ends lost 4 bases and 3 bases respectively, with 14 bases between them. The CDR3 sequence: CASSPGTDYYEQYF. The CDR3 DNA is TGCGCCAGCAGCCCAGGGACGGACTACTACGAGCAGTACTTC.

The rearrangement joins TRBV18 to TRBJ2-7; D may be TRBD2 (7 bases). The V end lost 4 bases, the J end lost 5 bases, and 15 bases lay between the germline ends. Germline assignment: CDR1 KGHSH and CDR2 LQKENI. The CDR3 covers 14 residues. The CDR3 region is CASSLSRGADEQYF. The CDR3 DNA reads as TGTGCCAGCTCACTCTCACGGGGGGCCGACGAGCAGTACTTC. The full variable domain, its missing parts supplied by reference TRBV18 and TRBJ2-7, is NAGVMQNPRHLVRRRGQEARLRCSPMKGHSHVYWYRQLPEEGLKFMVYLQKENIIDESGMPKERFSAEFPKEGPSILRIQQVVRGDSAAYFCASSLSRGADEQYFGPGTRLTVT.

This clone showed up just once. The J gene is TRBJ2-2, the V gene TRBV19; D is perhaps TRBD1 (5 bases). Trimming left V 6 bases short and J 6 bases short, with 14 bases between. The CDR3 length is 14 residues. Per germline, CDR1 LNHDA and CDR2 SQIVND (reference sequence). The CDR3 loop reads CASSQGRGSGELFF. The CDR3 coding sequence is TGTGCCAGTAGCCAAGGAAGGGGCTCCGGGGAGCTGTTTTTT.

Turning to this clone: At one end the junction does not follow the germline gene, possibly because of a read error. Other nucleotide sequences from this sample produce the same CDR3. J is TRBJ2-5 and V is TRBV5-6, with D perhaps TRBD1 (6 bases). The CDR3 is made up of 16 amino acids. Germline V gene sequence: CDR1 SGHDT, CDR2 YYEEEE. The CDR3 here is CASSLEGVREQETQYF. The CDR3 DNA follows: TGTGCCAGCAGCTTGGAGGGGGTTCGTGAACAAGAGACCCAATACTTC.

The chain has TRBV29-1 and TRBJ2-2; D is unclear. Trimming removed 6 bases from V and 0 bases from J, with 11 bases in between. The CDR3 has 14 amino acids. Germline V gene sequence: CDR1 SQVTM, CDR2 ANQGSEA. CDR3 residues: CSVAPQSNTGELFF. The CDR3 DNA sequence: TGCAGCGTAGCGCCCCAATCGAACACCGGGGAGCTGTTTTTT.